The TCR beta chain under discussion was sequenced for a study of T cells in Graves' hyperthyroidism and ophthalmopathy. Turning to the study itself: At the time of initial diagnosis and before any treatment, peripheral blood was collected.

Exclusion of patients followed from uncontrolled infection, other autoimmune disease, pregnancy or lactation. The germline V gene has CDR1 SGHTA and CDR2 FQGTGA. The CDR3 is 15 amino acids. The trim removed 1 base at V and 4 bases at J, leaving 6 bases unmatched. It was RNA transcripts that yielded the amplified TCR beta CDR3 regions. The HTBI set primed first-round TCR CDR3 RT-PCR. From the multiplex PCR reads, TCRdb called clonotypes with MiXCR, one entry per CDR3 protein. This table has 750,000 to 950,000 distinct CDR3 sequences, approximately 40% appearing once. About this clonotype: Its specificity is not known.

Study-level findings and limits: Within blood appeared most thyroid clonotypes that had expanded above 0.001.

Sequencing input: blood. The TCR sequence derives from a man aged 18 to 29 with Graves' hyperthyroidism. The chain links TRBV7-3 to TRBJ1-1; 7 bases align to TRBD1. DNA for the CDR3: TGTGCCAGCAGCTTAAGTCTAGGGGGCAGCACTGAAGCTTTCTTT. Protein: CASSLSLGGSTEAFF.